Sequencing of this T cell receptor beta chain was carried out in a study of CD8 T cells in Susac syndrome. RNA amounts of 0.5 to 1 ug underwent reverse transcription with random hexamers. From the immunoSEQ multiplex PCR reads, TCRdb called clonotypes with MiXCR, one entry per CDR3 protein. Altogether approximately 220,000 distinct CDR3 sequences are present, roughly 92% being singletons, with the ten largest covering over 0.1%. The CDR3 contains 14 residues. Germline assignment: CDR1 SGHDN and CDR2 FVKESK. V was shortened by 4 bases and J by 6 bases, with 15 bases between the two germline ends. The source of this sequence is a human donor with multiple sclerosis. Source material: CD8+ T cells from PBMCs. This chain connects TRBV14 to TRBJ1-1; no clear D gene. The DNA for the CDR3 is TGTGCCAGCAGCCTCCTTGGTGGGTCGCCTGAAGCTTTCTTT. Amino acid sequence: CASSLLGGSPEAFF.